This TCR beta chain emerged from a study of blood T cells in healthy people across ages. The germline V gene has CDR1 SGHVS and CDR2 FNYEAQ. This CDR3 spans 14 amino acids. V was pared by 5 bases and J by 5 bases, with 13 bases between. Turning to this clonotype: The antigen is unknown.

Findings of the study overall: Changes seen in expanded clonotypes were possibly confounded by donor CMV status left unknown.

Russia was home to the donors, healthy Caucasian individuals aged 6 to 90. At least 7 million PBMCs were isolated per sample. It was with a sample-barcoded 5' primer and a J-beta primer mix that a second PCR of roughly 7 to 12 cycles was run. TCRdb passed the 5' RACE reads through MiXCR, listing each CDR3 protein once. The data show 540,000 or so distinct CDR3 sequences, roughly 48% seen once. The source material was blood. The TCR comes from a man at least 80 years old in good health. The chain links TRBV7-6 to TRBJ2-1, with a weak D call TRBD2 (5 bases). CDR3 sequence (DNA): TGTGCCAGCAGCGCGGGTAATCAGAACAATGAGCAGTTCTTC. It codes for CASSAGNQNNEQFF.